This T cell receptor (beta chain) derives from a study of blood T cell repertoires in COVID-19. Ages ranged from roughly 18 to 95 years, with residence in some 25 US areas. Allocation to cohorts depended on clinical history reported by the participants. Measured with immunoSEQ multiplex PCR; TCRdb has only the in-frame clones, and not every one. Here the sample spans 250,000 or so clones, 70% to 90% being singletons. The receptor comes from a woman between 35 and 50 years old with acute COVID-19. Source material: PBMCs or T cells enriched from blood (not recorded which).

CDR3: CASSLLPVGSGTEAFF. Here the CDR3 DNA reads TGTGCCAGCAGTTTATTACCGGTAGGCAGCGGTACTGAAGCTTTCTTT. This rearrangement joins TRBV7-2 to TRBJ1-1; no firm D call. V dropped 6 bases and J dropped 5 bases, with 22 bases sitting between them. This CDR3 has 16 residues. CDR1 SGHTA and CDR2 FQGNSA come from the germline V gene.